The 22 T cell receptor beta chains below all came from one sample that was sequenced in a study of blood T cell repertoires in COVID-19. TCRdb's table, derived via immunoSEQ multiplex PCR, lists solely in-frame clones and lacks some. The sample records around 15,000 clones, approximately 89% being singletons. Sequencing used peripheral blood. These receptors came from a human donor in a cohort sampled during active COVID-19.

The table lists this clone with a count of one. CDR3 DNA sequence: TGTGCCAGCAGTGGGGATTACAGGGGGCGAAACAATCAGCCCCAGCATTTT. Translated, it gives CASSGDYRGRNNQPQHF. The rearrangement uses TRBV6-1 and TRBJ1-5; 9 nucleotides match TRBD1. The CDR3 contains 17 residues. Trimming cost V 4 bases and J 3 bases; bases outside gene matches: 10. Germline loops: CDR1 MNHNS, CDR2 SASEGT.

This sequence joins TRBV27 and TRBJ2-3; no reliable D call. In germline, CDR1 is MNHEY, CDR2 SMNVEV (reference sequence). CDR3 length: 16 residues. V was pared by 3 bases and J by 6 bases, with 19 bases between. CDR3 region: CASSFGPARLGDTQYF. CDR3 DNA: TGTGCCAGCAGTTTTGGCCCGGCTAGGCTCGGGGATACGCAGTATTTT.

The V gene is TRBV6-2 or TRBV6-3, the J gene TRBJ1-3, with 10 bases matching TRBD1. The ends lost 5 bases at V and 0 bases at J; junction bases unmatched: 7. The CDR3 covers 17 residues. Germline V lookup: CDR1 MNHEY, CDR2 SVGEGT. CDR3 DNA: TGTGCCAGCAGTCTCAGACAGGGGGCCTACTCTGGAAACACCATATATTTT. Translating it yields CASSLRQGAYSGNTIYF.

J is TRBJ1-4 and V is TRBV5-1; 7 nucleotides match TRBD1. The CDR3 covers 16 residues. V trimming: 0 bases; J trimming: 8 bases; junction bases outside the gene matches: 10. Looked up from germline, CDR1 is SGHRS and CDR2 is YFSETQ. The DNA of the CDR3 is TGCGCCAGCAGCTTGGGGCCGGGGCAGGGGGAAGAAAAACTGTTTTTT. This gives the protein CASSLGPGQGEEKLFF. Full variable domain (missing parts from reference TRBV5-1 and TRBJ1-4): KAGVTQTPRYLIKTRGQQVTLSCSPISGHRSVSWYQQTPGQGLQFLFEYFSETQRNKGNFPGRFSGRQFSNSRSEMNVSTLELGDSALYLCASSLGPGQGEEKLFFGSGTQLSVL.

The genes are TRBV28 and TRBJ1-1; D is unclear. The V end was cut by 3 bases, the J end by 0 bases, with 17 bases between. Germline lookup yields CDR1 MDHEN and CDR2 SYDVKM. The CDR3 contains 17 residues. CDR3 nucleotides: TGTGCCAGCAGTTTCCAACCCCTCGAGCCCATGAACACTGAAGCTTTCTTT. Its protein is CASSFQPLEPMNTEAFF. Full variable domain (remainder filled in from reference TRBV28 and TRBJ1-1): DVKVTQSSRYLVKRTGEKVFLECVQDMDHENMFWYRQDPGLGLRLIYFSYDVKMKEKGDIPEGYSVSREKKERFSLILESASTNQTSMYLCASSFQPLEPMNTEAFFGQGTRLTVV.

This clone was seen more than once but under ten times. This chain uses TRBV5-1 with TRBJ1-5, with 7 nucleotides matching TRBD1. V dropped 2 bases and J dropped 2; count of bases not matched to a gene: 7. CDR1 and CDR2 from the germline V gene are SGHRS and YFSETQ. The length of the CDR3 is 16 residues. CDR3 DNA sequence: TGCGCCAGCAGCTTAGACGGGGACAGTCGCAATCAGCCCCAGCATTTT. It translates to CASSLDGDSRNQPQHF.

The chain recombines TRBV28 with TRBJ2-5, with TRBD1 matching 9 bases. The CDR3 contains 17 residues. Germline CDR1 is MDHEN and CDR2 is SYDVKM. J lost 5 bases, V lost 3 bases, and 13 bases had no gene match. CDR3 protein: CASSFAQGARTSETQYF. The CDR3, as DNA: TGTGCCAGCAGTTTCGCACAGGGGGCGCGAACCTCGGAGACCCAGTACTTC.

The chain couples TRBV7-9 to TRBJ1-4; D is unresolved. The germline V gene encodes CDR1 SEHNR and CDR2 FQNEAQ (reference sequence). The ends were cut back, 5 bases at V and 7 bases at J, with 14 bases in the middle. The CDR3 covers 14 residues. The CDR3: CASSPLRGGEKLFF. DNA for the CDR3: TGTGCCAGCAGCCCACTCCGGGGAGGTGAAAAACTGTTTTTT.

The CDR3 DNA sequence: TGTGCCAGCAGGAGAGGCAGGGGGAACACTGAAGCTTTCTTT. Its translation is CASRRGRGNTEAFF. V and J are TRBV2 and TRBJ1-1; a possible D gene is TRBD1 (6 bases). This CDR3 has 14 residues. From germline, CDR1 is SNHLY and CDR2 FYNNEI. The V end lost 6 bases, the J end lost 1 base, and 12 bases lay between the germline ends.

V is TRBV5-4 and J is TRBJ2-3; a weak D match, TRBD1 (6 bases). This CDR3 comprises 13 residues. Looked up from germline, CDR1 is SGHNT and CDR2 is YYREEE (reference sequence). Trimming cost V 2 bases and J 4 bases, with 8 bases left between them. This chain's CDR3 is CASSFKGADTQYF. DNA of the CDR3: TGTGCCAGCAGCTTCAAGGGGGCAGATACGCAGTATTTT. The full variable domain, completed using reference TRBV5-4 and TRBJ2-3, is ETGVTQSPTHLIKTRGQQVTLRCSSQSGHNTVSWYQQALGQGPQFIFQYYREEENGRGNFPPRFSGLQFPNYSSELNVNALELDDSALYLCASSFKGADTQYFGPGTRLTVL.

This chain uses TRBV28 with TRBJ2-3; D possibly corresponds to TRBD2 (5 bases). V was cut by 4 bases and J by 3 bases, with 11 bases left in between. Germline CDR1 reads MDHEN; CDR2 reads SYDVKM. The CDR3 covers 14 residues. CDR3 residues: CASSSASWTDTQYF. CDR3 DNA sequence: TGTGCCAGCAGTTCTGCTAGCTGGACAGATACGCAGTATTTT. Filled out from reference TRBV28 and TRBJ2-3, the complete variable domain reads DVKVTQSSRYLVKRTGEKVFLECVQDMDHENMFWYRQDPGLGLRLIYFSYDVKMKEKGDIPEGYSVSREKKERFSLILESASTNQTSMYLCASSSASWTDTQYFGPGTRLTVL.

The chain is built from TRBV28 and TRBJ2-1, with D perhaps TRBD2 (6 bases). The CDR3 loop spans 18 amino acids. V was clipped by 6 bases and J by 0 bases, with 21 bases between them. Germline CDR1 MDHEN, CDR2 SYDVKM. For the CDR3, the DNA is TGTGCCAGCAGCCCCAGGGTAGGTGGGAGGAGCTCCTACAATGAGCAGTTCTTC. It translates to CASSPRVGGRSSYNEQFF.

The CDR3, as DNA: TGCGCCAGCAGCTTGGGGAGCGGCACAGATACGCAGTATTTT. This encodes CASSLGSGTDTQYF. The chain carries TRBV5-1 and TRBJ2-3; D is unresolved. This CDR3 spans 14 amino acids. The V and J ends lost 0 bases and 1 base respectively, with 6 bases between them. The V gene's germline CDR1 is SGHRS and CDR2 YFSETQ.

The rearrangement uses TRBV12-3 or TRBV12-4 and TRBJ1-2; the match to TRBD1 covers 7 bases. CDR3 length: 12 residues. V shed 5 bases and J 5 bases; nucleotides not matched to a gene: 2. In DNA, the CDR3 is TGTGCCAGCAGTGGGGACAGTTATGGCTACACCTTC. It specifies CASSGDSYGYTF.

The gene calls are TRBV7-9 and TRBJ2-1, with TRBD2 as a possible D gene (6 bases). This CDR3 contains 13 residues. Germline CDR1 and CDR2: SEHNR and FQNEAQ (reference sequence). Trimming left V 1 base short and J 10 bases short, with 11 bases between. CDR3 DNA sequence: TGTGCCAGCAGCTTAGTGGGACTCCCGGAGCAGTTCTTC. It yields the protein CASSLVGLPEQFF.

The rearrangement uses TRBV28 and TRBJ2-4, with a weak D call TRBD1 (6 bases). Germline loops: CDR1 MDHEN, CDR2 SYDVKM. Trimming cost V 7 bases and J 2 bases, with 12 bases left between them. CDR3 length: 14 amino acids. CDR3 region: CASTNQGTKNIQYF. DNA of the CDR3: TGTGCCAGCACTAATCAGGGGACCAAAAACATTCAGTACTTC. Full variable domain (missing parts from reference TRBV28 and TRBJ2-4): DVKVTQSSRYLVKRTGEKVFLECVQDMDHENMFWYRQDPGLGLRLIYFSYDVKMKEKGDIPEGYSVSREKKERFSLILESASTNQTSMYLCASTNQGTKNIQYFGAGTRLSVL.

The rearrangement uses TRBV10-3 and TRBJ1-6, with 9 bases that match TRBD1. Germline V CDR1 and CDR2: ENHRY, SYGVKD. This CDR3 region has 15 residues. Trimming removed 4 bases from V and 10 bases from J; junction bases left unmatched: 8. The CDR3 protein is CAISALDRGRSPLHF. The CDR3 DNA is TGTGCCATCAGTGCGCTAGACAGGGGGAGGTCACCCCTCCACTTT.

The count of this clone is one. The J gene is TRBJ1-1, the V gene TRBV6-6, with a weak D call TRBD1 (5 bases). CDR1 and CDR2 (germline): MNHNY, SVGAGI (reference sequence). The CDR3 runs to 15 residues. The V end lost 7 bases, the J end lost 0 bases, and 15 bases lay between the germline ends. The CDR3 region is CASTQLPTVNTEAFF. CDR3 bases: TGTGCCAGCACCCAACTCCCGACAGTGAACACTGAAGCTTTCTTT.

This chain connects TRBV11-2 to TRBJ2-1; 13 positions agree with TRBD2. Trimming took 5 bases from V and 12 from J; bases not matched to a gene: 4. The length of the CDR3 is 13 residues. The germline V gene has CDR1 SGHAT and CDR2 FQNNGV. The CDR3 is CASSQGLAGTQFF. CDR3 nucleotide sequence: TGTGCCAGCAGCCAGGGACTAGCGGGGACGCAGTTCTTC.

The chain has TRBV28 and TRBJ1-1; TRBD1 matches 7 bases. V lost 10 bases, J lost 2 bases, and 7 bases stayed unmatched. Per germline, CDR1 MDHEN and CDR2 SYDVKM. The CDR3 loop spans 13 amino acids. The CDR3 DNA is TGTGCCATTCTCAGGGGGGTTAACACTGAAGCTTTCTTT. It translates to CAILRGVNTEAFF.

CDR3 bases: TGTGCCAGCAGTTTAAAACAGGGTCACCTAAATAATTCACCCCTCCACTTT. Encoded protein: CASSLKQGHLNNSPLHF. The chain recombines TRBV27 with TRBJ1-6; D is perhaps TRBD1 (6 bases). V lost 2 bases and J lost 5, with 16 bases in between. The V gene's germline CDR1 is MNHEY and CDR2 SMNVEV (reference sequence). The CDR3 is made up of 17 amino acids.

This clone was seen just once. Other DNA variants within this sample encode the same CDR3. J is TRBJ2-7 and V is TRBV3-1 (or the pseudogene TRBV3-2), with 7 bases fitting TRBD1. The CDR3 runs to 13 residues. After removal of 4 bases from V and 3 bases from J, the junction contained 3 bases not matched to a gene. Germline values: CDR1 LGHDT, CDR2 YNNKEL (reference sequence). This CDR3 is CASSRDRGYEQYF. CDR3 nucleotides: TGTGCCAGCAGCCGGGACAGAGGCTACGAGCAGTACTTC.